The 5 T cell receptor beta chains in this list originate from one sample, sequenced in a study of OX40 agonist ivuxolimab in advanced cancers. The assay was immunoSEQ multiplex PCR, and TCRdb's table has in-frame clones only and misses some. The sample includes approximately 90,000 clones, roughly nine tenths seen only once; the top ten take around 2.5%. The source was CD4+ or CD8+ T cells sorted from blood, collected in a trial of the OX40 agonist ivuxolimab. Receptor source: an adult with an advanced solid tumor such as melanoma, head and neck, liver or kidney cancer.

The chain joins TRBV18 to TRBJ2-5; TRBD1 agrees at 9 bases. CDR1 KGHSH and CDR2 LQKENI come from the germline V gene. V lost 2 bases and J lost 5; bases outside the gene matches: 3. The CDR3 sequence is 14 residues long. The CDR3 here is CASSPRTGVETQYF. As DNA, the CDR3 is TGTGCCAGCTCACCAAGGACAGGGGTGGAGACCCAGTACTTC.

The V and J genes are TRBV30 and TRBJ1-6; D is unclear. This CDR3 comprises 14 residues. With 2 bases removed from V and 4 bases from J, the gap between germline ends came to 9 bases. Germline assignment: CDR1 GTSNPN and CDR2 SVGIG (reference sequence). The DNA for the CDR3 is TGTGCCTGGAGTACGGAGGCATATAATTCACCCCTCCACTTT. It is translated as CAWSTEAYNSPLHF.

The genes are TRBV4-3 and TRBJ2-2; D not resolved. Trimming took 4 bases from V and 2 from J, leaving 5 bases between them. Germline values: CDR1 LGHNA, CDR2 YSLEER. The CDR3 sequence is 13 residues long. The DNA of the CDR3 is TGCGCCAGCAGCCGAGAAAACACCGGGGAGCTGTTTTTT. This sequence encodes CASSRENTGELFF.

The table lists this clone with a count of one. The CDR3: CASSTREAGELFF. The CDR3 region has the DNA TGTGCCAGCAGTACCAGGGAGGCCGGGGAGCTGTTTTTT. The rearrangement joins TRBV27 to TRBJ2-2, with D perhaps TRBD2 (6 bases). Trimming stripped 5 bases from V and 6 bases from J, with 10 bases between. Germline values: CDR1 MNHEY, CDR2 SMNVEV (reference sequence). The CDR3 spans 13 residues.

V and J are TRBV28 and TRBJ2-7; 10 bases map to TRBD2. Germline trimming cut 6 bases from V and 1 base from J; bases unmatched to any gene: 6. The CDR3 sequence is 15 residues long. Germline CDR1 and CDR2: MDHEN and SYDVKM. The CDR3 loop is CASSPLLAGSYEQYF. The DNA of the CDR3 is TGTGCCAGCAGCCCACTACTAGCGGGATCCTACGAGCAGTACTTC.